The 14 T cell receptor beta chains given below trace back to one sample, sequenced in a study of blood T cell repertoires in COVID-19. The protocol was immunoSEQ multiplex PCR, while the TCRdb copy is restricted to in-frame clones and leaves out a portion. The sample lists about 55,000 clones, more than 85% occurring once. The specimen sequenced was peripheral blood. These receptors were collected from a man aged 50 or older with active COVID-19.

The chain uses TRBV9 and TRBJ2-5; TRBD1 might be the D (5 bases). The germline V gene has CDR1 SGDLS and CDR2 YYNGEE. With 0 bases removed from V and 5 bases from J, the gap between germline ends came to 11 bases. The CDR3 has 14 amino acids. The CDR3 sequence is CASSVEARDETQYF. CDR3 bases: TGTGCCAGCAGCGTAGAGGCCAGGGATGAGACCCAGTACTTC.

As to this clone: Its ends do not fully match the called genes, so a read error is possible. The chain couples TRBV6-1 to TRBJ1-6; D uncertain. Germline V gene lookup returns CDR1 MNHNS and CDR2 SASEGT. The CDR3 has 15 residues. The CDR3 spells CTSSEQTFYNSPLHF. The CDR3 region has the DNA TGTACCAGCAGTGAACAGACTTTCTATAATTCACCCCTCCACTTT.

This chain links TRBV6-5 with TRBJ1-5, with a tentative D call TRBD1 (5 bases). The CDR3 runs 13 residues. Germline CDR1 reads MNHEY; CDR2 reads SVGAGI. Trimming stripped 7 bases from V and 5 bases from J, with 12 bases between. For the CDR3, the DNA is TGTGCCAGCACCGAGACAGTTTATCAGCCCCAGCATTTT. Translating gives CASTETVYQPQHF.

V and J are TRBV11-2 and TRBJ1-5; 8 nucleotides agree with TRBD1. The CDR3 length is 15 residues. Germline CDR1 is SGHAT and CDR2 is FQNNGV. Trimming at V came to 4 bases and at J to 2 bases, leaving 4 bases not matched to a gene. The CDR3 nucleotides read TGTGCCAGCAGCTCCGGACAGGGACGCAATCAGCCCCAGCATTTT. Its protein is CASSSGQGRNQPQHF. The whole variable domain, remainder taken from reference TRBV11-2 and TRBJ1-5, is EAGVAQSPRYKIIEKRQSVAFWCNPISGHATLYWYQQILGQGPKLLIQFQNNGVVDDSQLPKDRFSAERLKGVDSTLKIQPAKLEDSAVYLCASSSGQGRNQPQHFGDGTRLSIL.

The sample holds a few counts of this clone. This chain joins TRBV2 and TRBJ1-5; TRBD1 agrees at 9 bases. The CDR3 runs to 16 residues. The V gene end was trimmed by 5 bases and the J gene end by 4 bases; junction bases not matched to a gene: 9. The V gene's germline CDR1 is SNHLY and CDR2 FYNNEI. Here the CDR3 reads CASSYQGQGVNQPQHF. CDR3 in DNA: TGTGCCAGCAGTTACCAGGGACAGGGAGTTAATCAGCCCCAGCATTTT.

V usage is TRBV6-6 and J usage is TRBJ2-5; weak D call: TRBD2 (5 bases). This CDR3 contains 15 residues. Germline V CDR1 and CDR2: MNHNY, SVGAGI (reference sequence). V dropped 7 bases and J dropped 5 bases, with 20 bases sitting between them. This chain's CDR3 is CASTSVTIGFETQYF. DNA for the CDR3: TGTGCCAGCACTTCGGTGACTATAGGATTTGAGACCCAGTACTTC.

The chain recombines TRBV2 with TRBJ1-1; possible D gene TRBD1, 6 bases. The CDR3 runs to 13 residues. Germline values: CDR1 SNHLY, CDR2 FYNNEI. Trimming shortened V by 9 bases and J by 12 bases, and 23 bases separated the two germline ends. The CDR3 protein is CASTPNRERSPFF. The CDR3 DNA is TGTGCCAGTACCCCAAACAGGGAGAGAAGCCCTTTCTTT.

The sample holds a few counts of this clone. The rearrangement joins TRBV7-2 to TRBJ2-1; tentative D call: TRBD2 (6 bases). Per the germline V gene, CDR1 is SGHTA and CDR2 is FQGNSA. Trimming stripped 4 bases from V and 5 bases from J, with 18 bases between. The CDR3 extends over 16 amino acids. The CDR3 protein is CASSSPPGGRNNEQFF. DNA for the CDR3: TGTGCCAGCAGCTCCCCTCCCGGGGGACGCAACAATGAGCAGTTCTTC. Together with reference TRBV7-2 and TRBJ2-1, the CDR3 gives the full variable domain: GAGVSQSPSNKVTEKGKDVELRCDPISGHTALYWYRQSLGQGLEFLIYFQGNSAPDKSGLPSDRFSAERTGGSVSTLTIQRTQQEDSAVYLCASSSPPGGRNNEQFFGPGTRLTVL.

The gene calls are TRBV18 and TRBJ2-3; 11 bases are a match to TRBD2. Germline V gives CDR1 KGHSH, CDR2 LQKENI. With 4 bases clipped from V and 0 bases from J, the junction kept 12 bases outside the gene matches. CDR3 length: 19 amino acids. CDR3 in DNA: TGTGCCAGCTCACTCAGAACCGGGACTAGCGGACTGAGCACAGATACGCAGTATTTT. Translated: CASSLRTGTSGLSTDTQYF.

The chain recombines TRBV7-2 with TRBJ2-5, with D possibly matching TRBD2 (5 bases). CDR3 length equals 14 residues. CDR1 SGHTA and CDR2 FQGNSA come from the germline V gene. Trimming took 2 bases from V and 4 from J, leaving 11 bases between them. CDR3 nucleotides: TGTGCCAGCAGCTTATACGGGGTTGGAGAGACCCAGTACTTC. Translating it yields CASSLYGVGETQYF.

Only one count was recorded for this clone. The rearrangement joins TRBV7-6 to TRBJ1-3, with D unclear. The length of the CDR3 is 18 residues. Germline assignment: CDR1 SGHVS and CDR2 FNYEAQ. Trimming removed 5 bases from V and 0 bases from J, with 20 bases in between. The CDR3 coding sequence is TGTGCCAGCAGCCAAAGGGCTAGCCTTGGAGGCTCTGGAAACACCATATATTTT. Translated, it gives CASSQRASLGGSGNTIYF.

The chain joins TRBV25-1 to TRBJ2-1; D remains ambiguous. Germline V gives CDR1 MGHDK, CDR2 SYGVNS. Trimming cost V 4 bases and J 7 bases, with 5 bases left between them. The CDR3 consists of 11 residues. The CDR3 coding sequence is TGTGCCAGCAGTGTTAGAAATGAGCAGTTCTTC. Encoded protein: CASSVRNEQFF.

The rearrangement uses TRBV3-1 (or the pseudogene TRBV3-2) and TRBJ2-1; 13 bases map to TRBD2. The V gene's germline CDR1 is LGHDT and CDR2 YNNKEL (reference sequence). The CDR3 extends over 17 amino acids. V lost 4 bases and J lost 2; bases outside the gene matches: 5. The CDR3 DNA reads TGTGCCAGCAGCCTCGGGACTAGCGGGACACCCTACAATGAGCAGTTCTTC. Its translation is CASSLGTSGTPYNEQFF.

This clone was observed once. The chain carries TRBV7-2 and TRBJ2-7; 8 nucleotides line up with TRBD1. Germline V CDR1 and CDR2: SGHTA, FQGNSA. The CDR3 extends over 14 amino acids. The junction had 7 bases not matched to a gene; V was cut back by 5 bases and J by 4 bases. DNA of the CDR3: TGTGCCAGCAGCCGCGACAGGGGTAATTACGAGCAGTACTTC. Its protein product is CASSRDRGNYEQYF. The entire variable domain, with the rest obtained from reference TRBV7-2 and TRBJ2-7, is as follows: GAGVSQSPSNKVTEKGKDVELRCDPISGHTALYWYRQSLGQGLEFLIYFQGNSAPDKSGLPSDRFSAERTGGSVSTLTIQRTQQEDSAVYLCASSRDRGNYEQYFGPGTRLTVT.